This T cell receptor beta chain derives from a study of CD8 T cells in Susac syndrome. Study-wide background: Patients with Susac syndrome were therapy-naive, treated with corticosteroids, or treated with intravenous immunoglobulin alone when blood was collected.

This clonotype came up once. Reverse transcription of about 0.5 to 1 ug RNA used random hexamers. TCR beta CDR3 was amplified by immunoSEQ covering 54 Vbeta and 13 Jbeta. Using its own MiXCR run on the immunoSEQ multiplex PCR reads, TCRdb lists one record per CDR3 protein. The sample yields around 200,000 distinct CDR3 sequences, roughly 94% seen once. CD8+ and CD4+ T cells from blood underwent TCR beta sequencing, which was carried out in a high-throughput format. TEMRA cells were FACS-enriched and CD8+ and CD4+ T cells negatively isolated. Per germline, CDR1 SGHVS and CDR2 FQNEAQ. V was clipped by 4 bases and J by 4 bases, with 18 bases between them. This CDR3 contains 16 residues.

V gene TRBV7-8 combines with J gene TRBJ2-3; the D gene is possibly TRBD2 (6 bases). The receptor's source is a human donor with Susac syndrome. Sequencing was carried out using CD4+ T cells from PBMCs. The CDR3: CASSSRRVLQSDTQYF. The CDR3 DNA sequence: TGTGCCAGCAGCTCCCGGAGGGTCCTCCAATCAGATACGCAGTATTTT.